The 24 T cell receptor beta chains given below trace back to one sample, sequenced in a study of blood T cell repertoires in COVID-19. Data came from immunoSEQ multiplex PCR; TCRdb stores just in-frame clones and leaves some out. The table records fewer than 200,000 clones, roughly 80% of them present only once. Sequences were obtained from peripheral blood. These receptors all stem from a human donor in a cohort sampled during active COVID-19.

The J gene is TRBJ1-1, the V gene TRBV27; tentative D call: TRBD1 (6 bases). Germline lookup yields CDR1 MNHEY and CDR2 SMNVEV (reference sequence). This CDR3 contains 13 residues. The V and J ends lost 1 base and 8 bases respectively, with 11 bases between them. CDR3 in amino acids: CASSLYQGREAFF. Written as DNA, the CDR3 is TGTGCCAGCAGTTTATATCAGGGGAGAGAAGCTTTCTTT.

The sample holds a few counts of this clone. V gene TRBV6-5 combines with J gene TRBJ1-1; 9 bases line up with TRBD1. The V and J ends lost 6 bases and 7 bases, in that order; junction bases with no gene match: 3. The CDR3 sequence is 12 residues long. The germline gives CDR1 MNHEY, CDR2 SVGAGI. The CDR3 spells CASRRTGDEAFF. The DNA for the CDR3 is TGTGCCAGCAGACGGACAGGGGATGAAGCTTTCTTT.

This chain links TRBV6-5 with TRBJ1-1, with 7 bases identical to TRBD1. The CDR3 length is 15 residues. Germline values: CDR1 MNHEY, CDR2 SVGAGI. V shed 0 bases and J 3 bases; nucleotides not matched to a gene: 4. The CDR3 DNA is TGTGCCAGCAGTTACTCTTCAGGGGGTGACACTGAAGCTTTCTTT. It specifies CASSYSSGGDTEAFF.

V and J are TRBV6-1 and TRBJ2-3; D may be TRBD2 (7 bases). Germline CDR1 MNHNS, CDR2 SASEGT. This CDR3 contains 16 residues. Trimming cost V 4 bases and J 3 bases, with 17 bases left between them. This CDR3 is CASSVRGRGLTDTQYF. The CDR3 region has the DNA TGTGCCAGCAGTGTCCGGGGGAGGGGGTTGACAGATACGCAGTATTTT.

The chain employs TRBV6-2 or TRBV6-3 and TRBJ2-7; weak D call: TRBD2 (6 bases). Trimming stripped 0 bases from V and 3 bases from J, with 12 bases between. Germline loops: CDR1 MNHEY, CDR2 SVGEGT. The length of the CDR3 is 15 residues. CDR3 region: CASSYSGGVFYEQYF. As DNA, the CDR3 is TGTGCCAGCAGTTACTCTGGCGGGGTTTTCTACGAGCAGTACTTC.

This chain connects TRBV19 to TRBJ1-1, with D possibly TRBD1 on 5 matching bases. Germline values: CDR1 LNHDA, CDR2 SQIVND (reference sequence). V lost 8 bases, J lost 0 bases, and 22 bases lay in between. The CDR3 spans 17 residues. The CDR3 loop reads CASVDGSKTVMNTEAFF. CDR3 coding DNA: TGTGCCAGTGTGGATGGAAGTAAGACAGTAATGAACACTGAAGCTTTCTTT.

The V and J genes are TRBV5-1 and TRBJ2-5, with 9 positions matching TRBD1. The V and J ends lost 0 bases and 1 base, in that order; junction bases with no gene match: 1. The CDR3 spans 15 residues. CDR1 and CDR2 (germline): SGHRS, YFSETQ. CDR3 DNA sequence: TGCGCCAGCAGCTTGGAGACAGGGGGCCAAGAGACCCAGTACTTC. Amino acid sequence: CASSLETGGQETQYF.

The rearrangement links TRBV5-8 to TRBJ1-2; 7 bases fit TRBD1. Trimming at V came to 0 bases and at J to 3 bases, leaving 17 bases not matched to a gene. This CDR3 spans 19 amino acids. Per the germline V gene, CDR1 is SGHTS and CDR2 is YDEGEE. The CDR3 sequence is CASSLERGARGNDHYGYTF. The CDR3 DNA is TGTGCCAGCAGCTTGGAGCGGGGGGCCAGGGGGAACGATCACTATGGCTACACCTTC.

This clone was detected a few times. The chain employs TRBV10-3 and TRBJ2-7; 7 bases map to TRBD2. The ends lost 6 bases at V and 3 bases at J; junction bases unmatched: 8. The CDR3 covers 14 residues. The V gene's germline CDR1 is ENHRY and CDR2 SYGVKD. The CDR3 bases are TGTGCCATCAGGGGCGGCGGGAGCATCTACGAGCAGTACTTC. Its protein is CAIRGGGSIYEQYF.

This chain uses TRBV15 with TRBJ2-7, with D possibly TRBD2 on 5 matching bases. The germline V and J ends were trimmed by 2 bases and 7 bases, with 9 bases remaining between them. Germline V lookup: CDR1 LNHNV, CDR2 YYDKDF (reference sequence). This CDR3 region has 12 residues. CDR3 DNA: TGTGCCACCAGCAGATCTAGCCTGGAGCAGTACTTC. As protein: CATSRSSLEQYF. Full variable domain (missing parts from reference TRBV15 and TRBJ2-7): DAMVIQNPRYQVTQFGKPVTLSCSQTLNHNVMYWYQQKSSQAPKLLFHYYDKDFNNEADTPDNFQSRRPNTSFCFLDIRSPGLGDTAMYLCATSRSSLEQYFGPGTRLTVT.

Only a few counts were recorded for this clone. The rearrangement joins TRBV4-3 to TRBJ1-4; D is uncertain. This CDR3 is 17 amino acids long. V was cut by 0 bases and J by 7 bases, with 18 bases left in between. Germline CDR1 LGHNA, CDR2 YSLEER. CDR3 nucleotide sequence: TGCGCCAGCAGCCAAGATCGAGGGAAAGCCGGGATTGAAAAACTGTTTTTT. Translating gives CASSQDRGKAGIEKLFF.

The chain recombines TRBV5-1 with TRBJ1-2; the match to TRBD1 covers 8 bases. This CDR3 spans 14 amino acids. Germline V gene data show CDR1 as SGHRS and CDR2 as YFSETQ. J lost 7 bases, V lost 0 bases, and 5 bases had no gene match. The CDR3 loop reads CASSLARGPSGYTF. CDR3 in DNA: TGCGCCAGCAGCTTGGCCAGGGGGCCTAGTGGCTACACCTTC.

V gene TRBV25-1 combines with J gene TRBJ1-4; 7 nucleotides line up with TRBD1. This CDR3 has 15 amino acids. Germline V gives CDR1 MGHDK, CDR2 SYGVNS. Trimming at V came to 4 bases and at J to 7 bases, leaving 9 bases not matched to a gene. The CDR3 DNA follows: TGTGCCAGCAGTGGTTCCTGGACAGGTCGTGAAAAACTGTTTTTT. Amino acid sequence: CASSGSWTGREKLFF.

This rearrangement joins TRBV7-2 to TRBJ2-4; perhaps TRBD2 as D (5 bases). With 1 base removed from V and 8 bases from J, the gap between germline ends came to 21 bases. There are 17 residues in the CDR3. Germline assignment: CDR1 SGHTA and CDR2 FQGNSA. The CDR3 loop reads CASSLVPARENPDIQYF. CDR3 nucleotide sequence: TGTGCCAGCAGCTTAGTGCCGGCGAGGGAGAATCCGGACATTCAGTACTTC.

The chain carries TRBV18 and TRBJ2-5; a weak D match, TRBD1 (6 bases). The germline gives CDR1 KGHSH, CDR2 LQKENI. Between the trimmed V and J ends, which lost 3 bases and 2 bases, there was a span of 10 bases. This CDR3 has 14 residues. The CDR3 here is CASSPGQIQETQYF. CDR3 DNA: TGTGCCAGCTCACCTGGACAGATTCAAGAGACCCAGTACTTC. The full variable domain, rest sourced from reference TRBV18 and TRBJ2-5, is NAGVMQNPRHLVRRRGQEARLRCSPMKGHSHVYWYRQLPEEGLKFMVYLQKENIIDESGMPKERFSAEFPKEGPSILRIQQVVRGDSAAYFCASSPGQIQETQYFGPGTRLLVL.

V usage is TRBV7-2 and J usage is TRBJ2-5, with D possibly TRBD1 on 6 matching bases. Trimming cost V 5 bases and J 5 bases, with 18 bases left between them. Per germline, CDR1 SGHTA and CDR2 FQGNSA. This CDR3 contains 15 residues. The CDR3 is CASSERVGGRETQYF. CDR3 nucleotide sequence: TGTGCCAGCAGCGAACGCGTTGGGGGCCGGGAGACCCAGTACTTC.

V usage is TRBV19 and J usage is TRBJ2-6, with D unclear. Trimming cost V 1 base and J 3 bases, with 4 bases left between them. Germline V CDR1 and CDR2: LNHDA, SQIVND (reference sequence). There are 14 residues in the CDR3. In nucleotides, the CDR3 is TGTGCCAGTAGTATAGCCCTTGGGGCCAACGTCCTGACTTTC. Amino acid sequence: CASSIALGANVLTF.

This clone was detected only once. The chain uses TRBV6-1 and TRBJ1-5; D call uncertain. Germline assignment: CDR1 MNHNS and CDR2 SASEGT. The CDR3 contains 14 residues. V lost 3 bases and J 2 bases, leaving 8 bases between the germline ends. CDR3 loop: CASSELSGNQPQHF. The CDR3 DNA follows: TGTGCCAGCAGTGAGCTGAGTGGCAATCAGCCCCAGCATTTT.

The chain couples TRBV3-1 (or the pseudogene TRBV3-2) to TRBJ2-3; D remains unclear. CDR1 and CDR2 from the germline V gene are LGHDT and YNNKEL (reference sequence). The CDR3 spans 12 residues. The V and J ends lost 4 bases and 3 bases respectively, with 5 bases between them. In DNA form, the CDR3 reads TGTGCCAGCAGCCTCCTGACAGATACGCAGTATTTT. Its translation: CASSLLTDTQYF.

This clone occurred once. The chain couples TRBV4-3 to TRBJ2-5; 8 bases are a match to TRBD1. The germline gives CDR1 LGHNA, CDR2 YSLEER. The CDR3 spans 14 residues. Trimming removed 5 bases from V and 0 bases from J; junction bases left unmatched: 2. The CDR3 DNA is TGCGCCAGCAGCAGGGACAGGTACCAAGAGACCCAGTACTTC. It is translated as CASSRDRYQETQYF.

This rearrangement joins TRBV10-3 to TRBJ2-7, with D unclear. The germline V gene has CDR1 ENHRY and CDR2 SYGVKD. The CDR3 runs 13 residues. V lost 0 bases and J lost 4, with 7 bases in between. The CDR3 is CAISESSVYEQYF. Here the CDR3 DNA reads TGTGCCATCAGTGAGTCGAGCGTTTACGAGCAGTACTTC.

The J gene is TRBJ2-2, the V gene TRBV15; 9 bases are a match to TRBD2. V lost 0 bases and J lost 3; bases outside the gene matches: 8. Germline CDR1 reads LNHNV; CDR2 reads YYDKDF (reference sequence). This CDR3 has 18 residues. CDR3 nucleotides: TGTGCCACCAGCAGAGATCTTGGCGGGGGGGCCTACACCGGGGAGCTGTTTTTT. Its protein is CATSRDLGGGAYTGELFF.

Remarks on this clone: A read error may account for a junction end that differs from germline. Other DNA variants within this sample encode the same CDR3. The chain combines TRBV5-4 with TRBJ2-1, with 11 bases matching TRBD2. CDR1 SGHNT and CDR2 YYREEE come from the germline V gene (reference sequence). There are 15 residues in the CDR3. The CDR3 bases are TGTGCCAGTAGCTTGGGGACTAGCGGTGCCAATGAGCAGTTCTTC. The encoded protein is CASSLGTSGANEQFF.

This rearrangement joins TRBV7-9 to TRBJ2-7; 9 nucleotides match TRBD2. After removal of 2 bases from V and 6 bases from J, the junction contained 11 bases not matched to a gene. The CDR3 is 16 amino acids. Germline V gene lookup returns CDR1 SEHNR and CDR2 FQNEAQ (reference sequence). The CDR3: CASSLSPGLAPCEQYF. The CDR3 nucleotides are TGTGCCAGCAGCTTAAGCCCGGGACTAGCTCCCTGCGAGCAGTACTTC.